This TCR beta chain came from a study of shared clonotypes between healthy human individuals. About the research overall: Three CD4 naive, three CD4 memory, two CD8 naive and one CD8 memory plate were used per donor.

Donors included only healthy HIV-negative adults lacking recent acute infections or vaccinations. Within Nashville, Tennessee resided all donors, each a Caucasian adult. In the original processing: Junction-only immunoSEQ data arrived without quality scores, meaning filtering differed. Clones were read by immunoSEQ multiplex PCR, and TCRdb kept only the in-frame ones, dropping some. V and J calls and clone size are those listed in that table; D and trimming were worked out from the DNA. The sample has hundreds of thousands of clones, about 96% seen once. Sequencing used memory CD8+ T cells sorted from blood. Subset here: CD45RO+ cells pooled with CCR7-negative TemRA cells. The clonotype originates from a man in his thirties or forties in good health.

The chain's CDR3 is CASRGPSYEQYF. In DNA, the CDR3 is TGTGCAAGTAGAGGTCCCTCCTACGAGCAGTACTTC. The chain employs TRBV12-2 and TRBJ2-7; the table's D call, TRBD2, was not checked against the DNA. TRBV12-2 is designated a pseudogene. The CDR3 has 12 amino acids.